This T cell receptor beta chain was captured by sequencing in a study of identical twins. All of the donors were Caucasians in good health. TCRdb reanalysed the 5' RACE reads using MiXCR and keeps one entry per CDR3 protein. Of fewer than 800,000 distinct CDR3 sequences in the sample, 7% to 7.5% were seen once. Ten or more counts support this clonotype. Trimming at V came to 0 bases and at J to 2 bases, leaving 2 bases not matched to a gene. The CDR3 is 15 residues long. Germline assignment: CDR1 MRHNA and CDR2 SNTAGT. These same data were also listed under a study on yellow fever vaccine responses in identical twins.

The TCR comes from a woman between 18 and 29 years old in good health. The chain has TRBV6-4 and TRBJ2-3, with 7 positions matching TRBD2. Sequenced input: PBMCs. CDR3 bases: TGTGCCAGCAGTGACTCGGGACTATCCACAGATACGCAGTATTTT. Residues: CASSDSGLSTDTQYF.